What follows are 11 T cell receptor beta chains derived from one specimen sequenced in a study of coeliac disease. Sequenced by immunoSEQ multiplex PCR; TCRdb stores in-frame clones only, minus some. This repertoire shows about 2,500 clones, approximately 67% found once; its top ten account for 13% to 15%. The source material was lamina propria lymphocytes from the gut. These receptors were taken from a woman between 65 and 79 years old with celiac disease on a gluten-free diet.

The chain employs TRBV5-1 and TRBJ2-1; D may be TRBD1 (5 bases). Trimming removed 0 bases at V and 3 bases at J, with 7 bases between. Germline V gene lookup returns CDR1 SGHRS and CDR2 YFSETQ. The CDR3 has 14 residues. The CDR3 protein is CASSLADNYNEQFF. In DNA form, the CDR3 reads TGCGCCAGCAGCTTGGCGGACAACTACAATGAGCAGTTCTTC.

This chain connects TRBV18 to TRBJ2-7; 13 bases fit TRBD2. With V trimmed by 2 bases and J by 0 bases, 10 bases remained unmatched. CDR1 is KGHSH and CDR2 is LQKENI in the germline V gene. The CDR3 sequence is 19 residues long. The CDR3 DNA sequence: TGTGCCAGCTCACCATCAAAGGGACTAGCGGGACAATTCTCCTACGAGCAGTACGTC. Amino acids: CASSPSKGLAGQFSYEQYV.

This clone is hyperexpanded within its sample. DNA for the CDR3: TGTGCCAGCAGCTTCTTATCGAACTATGGCTACACCTTC. This sequence encodes CASSFLSNYGYTF. The gene calls are TRBV11-1 and TRBJ1-2; D is unclear. Germline CDR1 is SGHAT and CDR2 is FQDESV (reference sequence). The CDR3 length is 13 residues. Trimming shortened V by 3 bases and J by 2 bases, and 7 bases separated the two germline ends.

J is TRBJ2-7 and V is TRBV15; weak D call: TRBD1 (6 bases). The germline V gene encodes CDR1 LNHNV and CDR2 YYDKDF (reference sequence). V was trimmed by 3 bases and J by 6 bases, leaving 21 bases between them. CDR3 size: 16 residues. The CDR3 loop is CATSSLEGVKGREQYF. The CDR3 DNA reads TGTGCCACCAGCAGTCTTGAGGGGGTGAAGGGCCGCGAGCAGTACTTC.

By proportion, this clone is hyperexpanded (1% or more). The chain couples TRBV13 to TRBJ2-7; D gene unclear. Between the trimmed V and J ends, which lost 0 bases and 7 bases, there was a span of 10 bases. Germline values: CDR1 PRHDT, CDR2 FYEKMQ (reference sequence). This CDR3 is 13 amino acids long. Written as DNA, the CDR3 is TGTGCCAGCAGCTTAGGCGAAGTGGGAGAGCAGTACGTC. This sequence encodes CASSLGEVGEQYV.

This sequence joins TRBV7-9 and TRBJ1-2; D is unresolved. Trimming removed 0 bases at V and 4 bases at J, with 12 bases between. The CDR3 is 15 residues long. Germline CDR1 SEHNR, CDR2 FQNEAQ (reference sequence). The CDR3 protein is CASSLALLSSYGYTF. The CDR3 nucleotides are TGTGCCAGCAGCTTAGCCCTTTTGTCCAGCTATGGCTACACCTTC. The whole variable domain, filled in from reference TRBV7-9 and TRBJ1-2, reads DTGVSQNPRHKITKRGQNVTFRCDPISEHNRLYWYRQTLGQGPEFLTYFQNEAQLEKSRLLSDRFSAERPKGSFSTLEIQRTEQGDSAMYLCASSLALLSSYGYTFGSGTRLTVV.

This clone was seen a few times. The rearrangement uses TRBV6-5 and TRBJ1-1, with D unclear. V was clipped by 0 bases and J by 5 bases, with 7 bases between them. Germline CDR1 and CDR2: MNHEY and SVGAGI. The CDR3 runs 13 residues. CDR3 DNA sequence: TGTGCCAGCAGTTACTCGGGGAGTACTGAAGCTTTCTTT. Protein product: CASSYSGSTEAFF.

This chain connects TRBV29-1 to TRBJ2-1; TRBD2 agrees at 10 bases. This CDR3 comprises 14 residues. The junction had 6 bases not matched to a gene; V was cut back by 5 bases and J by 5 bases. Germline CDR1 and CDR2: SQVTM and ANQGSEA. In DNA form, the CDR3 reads TGCAGCGTTCCTAGCGGGAGAATTAACAATGAGCAGTTCTTC. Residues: CSVPSGRINNEQFF.

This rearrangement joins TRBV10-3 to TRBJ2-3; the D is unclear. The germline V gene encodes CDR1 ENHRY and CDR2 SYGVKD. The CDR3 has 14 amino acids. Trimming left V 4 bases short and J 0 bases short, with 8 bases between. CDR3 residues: CAISVGVSTDTQYF. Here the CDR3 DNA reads TGTGCCATCAGTGTTGGAGTCAGCACAGATACGCAGTATTTT.

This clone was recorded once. CDR3 amino acids: CASSHNVRQGGYGYTF. CDR3 sequence (DNA): TGTGCCAGCAGCCATAACGTTCGACAGGGCGGGTATGGCTACACCTTC. V gene TRBV14 combines with J gene TRBJ1-2; 7 nucleotides align to TRBD1. From germline, CDR1 is SGHDN and CDR2 FVKESK. V was clipped by 3 bases and J by 5 bases; unmatched bases: 12. This CDR3 is built from 16 residues.

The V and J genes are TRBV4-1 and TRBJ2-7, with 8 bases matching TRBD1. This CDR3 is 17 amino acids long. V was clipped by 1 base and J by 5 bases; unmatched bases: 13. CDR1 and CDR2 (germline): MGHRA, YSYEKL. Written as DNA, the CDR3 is TGCGCCAGCAGCCAAGTATACCGGGACAGGTGGCCGCACGAGCAGTACTTC. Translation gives CASSQVYRDRWPHEQYF.